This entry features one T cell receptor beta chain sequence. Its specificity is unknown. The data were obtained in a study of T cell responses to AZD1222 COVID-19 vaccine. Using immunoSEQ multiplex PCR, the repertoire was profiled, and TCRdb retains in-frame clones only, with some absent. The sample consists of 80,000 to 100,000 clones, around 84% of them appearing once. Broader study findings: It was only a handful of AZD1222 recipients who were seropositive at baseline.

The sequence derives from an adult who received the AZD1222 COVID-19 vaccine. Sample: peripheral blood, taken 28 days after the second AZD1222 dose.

DNA for the CDR3: TGTGCCAGCAGCTCATCCTCCGGACAGGGTAATCAAGAGCAGTACTTC. Its translation: CASSSSSGQGNQEQYF. The V call is TRBV11-3, the J call TRBJ2-7; 8 bases line up with TRBD1. In germline, CDR1 is SGHNT, CDR2 YENEEA. The CDR3 totals 16 residues. V was clipped by 4 bases and J by 7 bases; unmatched bases: 15.